Below, one TCR beta chain is given with its context. Its antigen remains unknown. Germline CDR1 is MDHEN and CDR2 is SYDVKM. V was clipped by 7 bases and J by 4 bases, with 22 bases between them. The CDR3 totals 16 residues. These data belong to a study of shared clonotypes between healthy human individuals. Study outcomes and limitations: Clonotypes not shared had lower generation probabilities than those common to all four donors.

Generated by immunoSEQ multiplex PCR, the TCRdb table keeps only in-frame clones and is missing some. The sample includes roughly 700,000 clones, about nine tenths of them seen just once. J is TRBJ1-2 and V is TRBV28; D may be TRBD1 (6 bases). Material for sequencing was memory CD8+ T cells from PBMCs. The subset was: CD45RO+ cells pooled with CCR7-negative TemRA cells. This receptor was taken from a man aged 18 to 35 in good health. Some clones in this sample may be carry-over from other donors' samples. DNA of the CDR3: TGTGCCAGCACTCCCACCCGGGACAATTACCTCTATGGCTACACCTTC. It encodes CASTPTRDNYLYGYTF.